The present entry profiles one T cell receptor beta chain with its context. Antigen: not known. The record originates from a study of cytomegalovirus exposure and HLA in healthy donors. In the PCR, 60 Vbeta and 13 Jbeta primers were used. TCRdb's copy holds only in-frame clones and misses some; the assay was immunoSEQ multiplex PCR. The repertoire holds 150,000 to 200,000 clones, with more than 60% as singletons. The ends were cut back, 0 bases at V and 6 bases at J, with 11 bases in the middle. Germline CDR1 is SGHVS and CDR2 is FNYEAQ. The CDR3 sequence is 15 residues long. Study results and caveats: In most subjects, TCR beta sequences reportedly gave accurate predictions of HLA-A and HLA-B alleles.

The V and J genes are TRBV7-6 and TRBJ1-4, with a possible D match to TRBD1 (5 bases). The origin of this receptor is a male donor in good health and CMV-seronegative. Source material: PBMCs. CDR3 loop: CASSLAAGMDEKLFF. The CDR3 DNA follows: TGTGCCAGCAGCTTAGCGGCAGGGATGGATGAAAAACTGTTTTTT.